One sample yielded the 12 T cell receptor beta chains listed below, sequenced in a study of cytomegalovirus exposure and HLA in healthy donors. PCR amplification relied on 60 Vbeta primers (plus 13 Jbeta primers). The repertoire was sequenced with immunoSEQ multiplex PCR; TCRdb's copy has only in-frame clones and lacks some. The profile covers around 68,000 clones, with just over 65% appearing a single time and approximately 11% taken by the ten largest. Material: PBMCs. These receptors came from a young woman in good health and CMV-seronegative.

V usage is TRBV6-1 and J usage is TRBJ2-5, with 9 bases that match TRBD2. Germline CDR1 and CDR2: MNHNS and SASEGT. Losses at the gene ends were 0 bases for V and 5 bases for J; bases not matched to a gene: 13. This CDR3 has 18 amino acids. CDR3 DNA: TGTGCCAGCAGTGAAGCGCTTCGCGGCGGGGGGGCCGTGGAGACCCAGTACTTC. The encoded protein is CASSEALRGGGAVETQYF.

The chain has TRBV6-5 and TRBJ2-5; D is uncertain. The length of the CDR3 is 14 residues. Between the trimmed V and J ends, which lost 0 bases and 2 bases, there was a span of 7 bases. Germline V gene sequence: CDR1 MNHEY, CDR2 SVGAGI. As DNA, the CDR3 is TGTGCCAGCAGTTACTCCACAGAACAAGAGACCCAGTACTTC. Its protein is CASSYSTEQETQYF.

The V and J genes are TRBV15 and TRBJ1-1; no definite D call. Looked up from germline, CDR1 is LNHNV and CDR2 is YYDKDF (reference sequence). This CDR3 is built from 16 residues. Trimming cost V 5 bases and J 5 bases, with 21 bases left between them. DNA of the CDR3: TGTGCCACCAGCGAACGGAGGGTTTGGGGTCTGACTGAAGCTTTCTTT. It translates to CATSERRVWGLTEAFF. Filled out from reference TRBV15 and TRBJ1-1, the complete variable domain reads DAMVIQNPRYQVTQFGKPVTLSCSQTLNHNVMYWYQQKSSQAPKLLFHYYDKDFNNEADTPDNFQSRRPNTSFCFLDIRSPGLGDTAMYLCATSERRVWGLTEAFFGQGTRLTVV.

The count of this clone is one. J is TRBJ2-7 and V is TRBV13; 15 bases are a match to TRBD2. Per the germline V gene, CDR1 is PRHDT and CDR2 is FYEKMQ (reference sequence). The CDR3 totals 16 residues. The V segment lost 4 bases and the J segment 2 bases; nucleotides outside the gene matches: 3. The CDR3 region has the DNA TGTGCCAGCAGCTCCGGACTAGCGGGGGGGACCTACGAGCAGTACTTC. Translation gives CASSSGLAGGTYEQYF. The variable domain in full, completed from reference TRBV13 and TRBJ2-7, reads AAGVIQSPRHLIKEKRETATLKCYPIPRHDTVYWYQQGPGQDPQFLISFYEKMQSDKGSIPDRFSAQQFSDYHSELNMSSLELGDSALYFCASSSGLAGGTYEQYFGPGTRLTVT.

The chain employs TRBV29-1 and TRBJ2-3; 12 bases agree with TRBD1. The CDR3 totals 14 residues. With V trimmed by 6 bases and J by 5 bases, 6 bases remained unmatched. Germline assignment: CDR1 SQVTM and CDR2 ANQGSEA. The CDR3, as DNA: TGCAGCGTAGCCGGGACAGGGGGCGAAGATACGCAGTATTTT. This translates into CSVAGTGGEDTQYF.

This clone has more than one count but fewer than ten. The CDR3 loop is CASSPSGQTNEKLFF. The CDR3 coding sequence is TGTGCCAGCAGTCCTTCGGGACAAACTAATGAAAAACTGTTTTTT. The rearrangement uses TRBV28 and TRBJ1-4, with D tentatively TRBD1 (6 bases). V was clipped by 5 bases and J by 1 base, with 11 bases between them. Germline-derived CDR1 and CDR2 are MDHEN and SYDVKM. The CDR3 spans 15 residues.

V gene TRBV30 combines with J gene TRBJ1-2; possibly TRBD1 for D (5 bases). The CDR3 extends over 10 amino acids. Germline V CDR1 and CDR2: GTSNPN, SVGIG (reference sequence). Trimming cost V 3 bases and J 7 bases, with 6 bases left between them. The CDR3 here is CAWRRGGYTF. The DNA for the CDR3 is TGTGCCTGGAGAAGGGGTGGCTACACCTTC.

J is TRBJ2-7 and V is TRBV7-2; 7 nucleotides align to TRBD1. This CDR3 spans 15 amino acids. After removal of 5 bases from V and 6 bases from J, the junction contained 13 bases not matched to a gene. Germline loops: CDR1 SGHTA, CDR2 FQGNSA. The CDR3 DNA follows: TGTGCCAGCAGCGATCCCGGGACAGAGTCCCTCGAGCAGTACTTC. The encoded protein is CASSDPGTESLEQYF.

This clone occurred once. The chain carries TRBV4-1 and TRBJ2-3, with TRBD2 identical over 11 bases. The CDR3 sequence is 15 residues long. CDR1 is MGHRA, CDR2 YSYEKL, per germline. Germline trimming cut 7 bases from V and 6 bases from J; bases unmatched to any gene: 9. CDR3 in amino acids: CASKFLAGGLDTQYF. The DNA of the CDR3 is TGCGCCAGCAAATTTCTAGCGGGGGGCCTCGATACGCAGTATTTT.

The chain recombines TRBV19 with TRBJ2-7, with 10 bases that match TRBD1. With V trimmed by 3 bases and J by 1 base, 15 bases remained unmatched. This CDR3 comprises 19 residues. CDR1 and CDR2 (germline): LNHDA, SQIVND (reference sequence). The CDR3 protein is CASSIWPGQGPTSSYEQYF. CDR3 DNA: TGTGCCAGTAGTATTTGGCCGGGACAGGGGCCCACCTCGTCCTACGAGCAGTACTTC.

CDR3 coding DNA: TGTGCCAGCAGCCAAGCGGTAGGGACAGGGGACACCGGGGAGCTGTTTTTT. Amino acids: CASSQAVGTGDTGELFF. This chain uses TRBV4-2 with TRBJ2-2; 10 nucleotides match TRBD1. The CDR3 contains 17 residues. In germline, CDR1 is LGHNA, CDR2 YNFKEQ. The trim removed 1 base at V and 3 bases at J, leaving 5 bases unmatched.

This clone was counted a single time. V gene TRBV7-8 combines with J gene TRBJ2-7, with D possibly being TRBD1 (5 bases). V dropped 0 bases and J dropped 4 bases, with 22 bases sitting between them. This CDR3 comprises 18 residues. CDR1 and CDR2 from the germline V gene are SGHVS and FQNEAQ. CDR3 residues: CASSLAGMIQVDVYEQYF. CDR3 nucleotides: TGTGCCAGCAGCTTAGCCGGAATGATACAGGTTGATGTGTACGAGCAGTACTTC.